The rows below give T cell receptor beta chains drawn from one sample of a study of shared clonotypes between healthy human individuals. Profiling relied on immunoSEQ multiplex PCR, and the TCRdb table lists in-frame clones only, not all of them. Of approximately 720,000 clones listed, more than 70% are singletons. The sequenced material came from memory CD4+ T cells sorted from blood. These receptors were obtained from a woman aged 25 to 39 in good health. CDR3s include the opening cysteine and the closing phenylalanine or tryptophan. D genes are given only for firm matches. Rows give clone size only sometimes, using once, few, many, or a class for an expanded clone.

TRBD2	few	TRBV28	TRBJ2-1	TGTGCCAGCATCCCAGGCGGGAGCGGGTTTAGGAATGAGCAGTTCTTC	CASIPGGSGFRNEQFF
-	-	TRBV19	TRBJ1-1	TGTGCCAGTATTGAGGACACTGAAGCTTTCTTT	CASIEDTEAFF
TRBD2	-	TRBV6-1	TRBJ2-3	TGTGCCACCCGCCCAGGTGCGGGAGTGGTAGATACGCAGTATTTT	CATRPGAGVVDTQYF
TRBD1	few	TRBV29-1	TRBJ2-3	TGCAGCGTGGGGACCGGGACAGGGGTTGGAGATACGCAGTATTTT	CSVGTGTGVGDTQYF
TRBD2	-	TRBV28	TRBJ2-1	TGTGCCACCTCGACTAGCGGGAGCTATGAGCAGTTCTTC	CATSTSGSYEQFF
TRBD1	few	TRBV5-1	TRBJ2-7	TGCGCCAGCAGCCCAGGGGACAGGGATAACCAAAGGCAGTACTTC	CASSPGDRDNQRQYF
TRBD2	-	TRBV7-3	TRBJ2-5	TGTGCCAGCAGCTTGCTAGCGGGAGCAGCAGAGACCCAGTACTTC	CASSLLAGAAETQYF
-	-	TRBV5-1	TRBJ1-4	TGCGCCAGCAGCCCAGACCTTCGGGGTGAAAAACTGTTTTTT	CASSPDLRGEKLFF
TRBD1	once	TRBV7-9	TRBJ2-3	TGTGCCAGCAGCTTAGAGGTGGGCAGAACAGGGGATCTGACAGATACGCAGTATTTT	CASSLEVGRTGDLTDTQYF
-	-	TRBV18	TRBJ1-2	TGTGCCAGCTCACCTTCGGGAGGTCGGGTTGGCTACACCTTC	CASSPSGGRVGYTF
-	-	TRBV15	TRBJ1-4	TGTGCCACCAGCGGAGACCAAGACAGGTATCCTGAAAAACTGTTTTTT	CATSGDQDRYPEKLFF
TRBD1	-	TRBV27	TRBJ2-7	TGTGCCAGCAGCCCTCCGGGACAGGGTATGGGCGAGCAGTACTTC	CASSPPGQGMGEQYF
-	-	TRBV6-4	TRBJ2-2	TGTGCCAGCAGTTCGCAATTAGACACCGGGGAGCTGTTTTTT	CASSSQLDTGELFF
-	-	TRBV7-9	TRBJ2-7	TGTGCCAGCAGCCGCGGGTCGGGGTACGAGCAGTACTTC	CASSRGSGYEQYF
TRBD1	-	TRBV2	TRBJ2-7	TGTGCCAGCAGAAGACAGGGGGCGAGCTCCTACGAGCAGTACTTC	CASRRQGASSYEQYF
-	few	TRBV4-2	TRBJ1-5	TGTGCCAGCAGCCTTGACAGGTGGAATCAGCCCCAGCATTTT	CASSLDRWNQPQHF
TRBD2	-	TRBV5-1	TRBJ2-5	TGCGCCAGCAGCTTGGCTAGCGGGAGGGCGTTGGAGACCCAGTACTTC	CASSLASGRALETQYF
-	-	TRBV19	TRBJ1-3	TGTGCCAGTAGCTCTGGGGCCTCCTCTGGAAACACCATATATTTT	CASSSGASSGNTIYF
-	-	TRBV2	TRBJ2-7	TGTGCCAGCAGTGACCCGGACTCCTCCTACGAGCAGTACTTC	CASSDPDSSYEQYF